This T cell receptor beta chain was captured in a study of cytomegalovirus exposure and HLA in healthy donors. Study-wide context: HLA-typed donors contributed around 85 million unique TCRs, which were held in an early data release.

CDR1 is SGHNT, CDR2 YENEEA, per germline. With 1 base removed from V and 5 bases from J, the gap between germline ends came to 8 bases. This CDR3 has 13 amino acids. Study outcomes and limitations: TCR beta sequences reportedly predicted most subjects' HLA-A and HLA-B alleles accurately. Most of the TCR beta V segments (in an earlier analysis) were productive either about 87% or about 30% of the time. After further analysis at a later stage, 15,000 to 20,000 TCR beta sequences were associated with HLA alleles at 0.05 false discovery rate.

In the PCR, 60 Vbeta and 13 Jbeta primers were used. The method was immunoSEQ multiplex PCR; TCRdb's version includes in-frame clones alone and lacks a portion of them. The sample comprises approximately 300,000 clones, 80% of which are singletons, and 0.3% rests with the top ten. This clone was detected only once. Its antigen is undetermined. The specimen sequenced was PBMCs. The sequence was obtained from a girl under 10 years old in good health and CMV-seronegative. The chain uses TRBV11-3 and TRBJ1-1, with a weak D call TRBD1 (5 bases). The CDR3 spells CASSLAGGTEAFF. The CDR3 DNA is TGTGCCAGCAGCTTAGCCGGGGGGACTGAAGCTTTCTTT.